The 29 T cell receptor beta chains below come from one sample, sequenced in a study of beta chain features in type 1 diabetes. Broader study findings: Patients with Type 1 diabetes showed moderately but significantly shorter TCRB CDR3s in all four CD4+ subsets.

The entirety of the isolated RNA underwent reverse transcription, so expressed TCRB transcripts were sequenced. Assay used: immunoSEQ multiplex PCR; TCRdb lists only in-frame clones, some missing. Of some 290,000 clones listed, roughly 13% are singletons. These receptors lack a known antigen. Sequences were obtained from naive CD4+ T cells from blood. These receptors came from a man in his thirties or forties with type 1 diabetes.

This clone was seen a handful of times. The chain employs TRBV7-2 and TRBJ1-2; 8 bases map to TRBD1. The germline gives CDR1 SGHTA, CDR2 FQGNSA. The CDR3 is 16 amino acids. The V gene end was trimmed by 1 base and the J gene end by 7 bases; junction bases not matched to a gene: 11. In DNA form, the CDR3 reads TGTGCCAGCAGCTTAGTTTCAGGGGGCGAAAGACCTGGCTACACCTTC. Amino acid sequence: CASSLVSGGERPGYTF.

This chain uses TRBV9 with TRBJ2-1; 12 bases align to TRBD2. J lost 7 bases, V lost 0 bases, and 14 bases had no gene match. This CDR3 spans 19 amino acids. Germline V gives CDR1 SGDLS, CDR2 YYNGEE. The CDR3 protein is CASSVDGLAGRVGLNEQFF. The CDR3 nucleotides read TGTGCCAGCAGCGTAGACGGACTAGCGGGGAGGGTGGGGTTGAATGAGCAGTTCTTC.

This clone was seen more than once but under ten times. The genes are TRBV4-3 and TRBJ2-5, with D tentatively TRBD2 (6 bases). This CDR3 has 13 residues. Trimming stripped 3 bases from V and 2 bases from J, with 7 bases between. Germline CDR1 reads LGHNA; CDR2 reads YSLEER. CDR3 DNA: TGCGCCAGCAGCCAGCTAGCGCAAGAGACCCAGTACTTC. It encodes CASSQLAQETQYF.

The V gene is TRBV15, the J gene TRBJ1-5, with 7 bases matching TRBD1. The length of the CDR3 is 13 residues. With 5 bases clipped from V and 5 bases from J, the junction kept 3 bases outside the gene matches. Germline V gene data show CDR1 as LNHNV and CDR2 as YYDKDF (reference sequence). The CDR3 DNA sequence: TGTGCCACCAGCGGGACAGCAGATCAGCCCCAGCATTTT. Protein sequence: CATSGTADQPQHF. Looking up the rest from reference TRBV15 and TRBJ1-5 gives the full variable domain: DAMVIQNPRYQVTQFGKPVTLSCSQTLNHNVMYWYQQKSSQAPKLLFHYYDKDFNNEADTPDNFQSRRPNTSFCFLDIRSPGLGDTAMYLCATSGTADQPQHFGDGTRLSIL.

The CDR3 DNA follows: TGCGCCAGCAGCTTCCTAGCGGGTCCGAACACCGGGGAGCTGTTTTTT. Translation gives CASSFLAGPNTGELFF. This sequence joins TRBV5-1 and TRBJ2-2, with 8 nucleotides matching TRBD2. The CDR3 is 16 residues long. Per the germline V gene, CDR1 is SGHRS and CDR2 is YFSETQ. The junction had 3 bases not matched to a gene; V was cut back by 2 bases and J by 0 bases.

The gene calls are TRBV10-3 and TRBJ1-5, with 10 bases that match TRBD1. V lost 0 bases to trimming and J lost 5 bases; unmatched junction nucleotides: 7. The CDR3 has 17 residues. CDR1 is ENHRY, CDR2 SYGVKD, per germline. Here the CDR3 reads CAISESPGQGTDQPQHF. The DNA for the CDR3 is TGTGCCATCAGTGAGTCTCCGGGACAGGGGACGGATCAGCCCCAGCATTTT.

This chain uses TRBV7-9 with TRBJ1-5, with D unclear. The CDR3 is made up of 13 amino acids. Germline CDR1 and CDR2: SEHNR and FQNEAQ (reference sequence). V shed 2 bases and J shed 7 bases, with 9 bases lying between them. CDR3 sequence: CASSLRERQPQHF. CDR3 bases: TGTGCCAGCAGCTTACGGGAACGCCAGCCCCAGCATTTT.

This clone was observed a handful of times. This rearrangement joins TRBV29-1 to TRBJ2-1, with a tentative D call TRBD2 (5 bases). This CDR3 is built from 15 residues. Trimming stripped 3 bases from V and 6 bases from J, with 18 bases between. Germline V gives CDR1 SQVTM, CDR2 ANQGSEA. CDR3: CSVDRSRTPPNEQFF. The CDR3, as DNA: TGCAGCGTTGATCGGAGTCGGACTCCCCCCAATGAGCAGTTCTTC.

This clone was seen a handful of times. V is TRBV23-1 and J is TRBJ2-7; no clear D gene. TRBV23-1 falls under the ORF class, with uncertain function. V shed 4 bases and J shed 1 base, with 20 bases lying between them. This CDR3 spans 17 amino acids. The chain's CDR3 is CASSPSGLEANSYEQYF. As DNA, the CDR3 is TGCGCCAGCAGTCCTTCCGGGTTGGAAGCCAATTCCTACGAGCAGTACTTC.

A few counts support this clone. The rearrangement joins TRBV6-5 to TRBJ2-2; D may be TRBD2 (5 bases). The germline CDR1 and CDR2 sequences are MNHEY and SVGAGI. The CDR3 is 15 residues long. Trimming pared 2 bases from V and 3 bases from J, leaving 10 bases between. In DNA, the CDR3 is TGTGCCAGCAGTTACAAGCGAGGGTACACCGGGGAGCTGTTTTTT. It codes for CASSYKRGYTGELFF.

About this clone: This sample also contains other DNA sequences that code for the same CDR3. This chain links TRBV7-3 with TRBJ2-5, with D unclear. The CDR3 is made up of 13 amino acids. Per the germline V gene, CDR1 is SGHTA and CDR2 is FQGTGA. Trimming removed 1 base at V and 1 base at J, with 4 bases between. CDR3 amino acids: CASSLSVQETQYF. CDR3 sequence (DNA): TGTGCCAGCAGCTTAAGCGTCCAAGAGACCCAGTACTTC.

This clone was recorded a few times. CDR3 sequence (DNA): TGTGCCAGCAGCTTCCTAGGCAGCTATGGCTACACCTTC. Encoded protein: CASSFLGSYGYTF. This chain joins TRBV7-6 and TRBJ1-2; D gene uncertain. V lost 3 bases and J lost 4, with 9 bases in between. The CDR3 consists of 13 residues. The germline gives CDR1 SGHVS, CDR2 FNYEAQ.

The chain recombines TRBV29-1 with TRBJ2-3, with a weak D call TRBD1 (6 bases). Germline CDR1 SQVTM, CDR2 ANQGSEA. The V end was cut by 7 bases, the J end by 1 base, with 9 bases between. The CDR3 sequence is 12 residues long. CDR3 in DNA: TGCAGCGGGGACACTGGCACAGATACGCAGTATTTT. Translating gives CSGDTGTDTQYF.

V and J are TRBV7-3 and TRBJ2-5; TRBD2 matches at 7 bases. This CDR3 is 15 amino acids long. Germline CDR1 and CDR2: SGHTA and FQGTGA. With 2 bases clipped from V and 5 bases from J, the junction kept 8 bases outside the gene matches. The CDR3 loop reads CASSLGTTVGETQYF. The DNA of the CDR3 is TGTGCCAGCAGCTTAGGGACTACGGTCGGGGAGACCCAGTACTTC.

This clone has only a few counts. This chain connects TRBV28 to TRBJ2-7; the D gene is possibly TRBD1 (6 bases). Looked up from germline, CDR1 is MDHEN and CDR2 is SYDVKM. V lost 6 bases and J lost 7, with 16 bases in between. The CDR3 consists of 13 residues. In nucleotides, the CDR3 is TGTGCCAGCAGCGAGGGACACGAGACTGAGCAGTACTTC. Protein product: CASSEGHETEQYF.

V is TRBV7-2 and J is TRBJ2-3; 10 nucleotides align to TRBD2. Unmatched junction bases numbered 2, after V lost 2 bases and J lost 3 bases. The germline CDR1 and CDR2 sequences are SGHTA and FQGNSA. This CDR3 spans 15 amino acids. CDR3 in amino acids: CASSLPSGSTDTQYF. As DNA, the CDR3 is TGTGCCAGCAGCTTACCTAGCGGGAGTACAGATACGCAGTATTTT.

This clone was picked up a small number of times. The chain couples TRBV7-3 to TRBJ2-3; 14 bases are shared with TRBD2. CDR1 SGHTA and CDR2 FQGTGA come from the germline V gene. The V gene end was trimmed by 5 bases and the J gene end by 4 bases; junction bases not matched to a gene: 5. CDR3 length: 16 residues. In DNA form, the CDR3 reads TGTGCCAGCAGCGAAGGGACTAGCGGGAGTGCAGATACGCAGTATTTT. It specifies CASSEGTSGSADTQYF.

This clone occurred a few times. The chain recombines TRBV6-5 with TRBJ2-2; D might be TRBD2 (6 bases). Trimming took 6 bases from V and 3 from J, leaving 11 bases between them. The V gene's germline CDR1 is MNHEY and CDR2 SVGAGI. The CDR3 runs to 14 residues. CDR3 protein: CASRGTVHTGELFF. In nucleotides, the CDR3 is TGTGCCAGCAGGGGGACTGTACACACCGGGGAGCTGTTTTTT.

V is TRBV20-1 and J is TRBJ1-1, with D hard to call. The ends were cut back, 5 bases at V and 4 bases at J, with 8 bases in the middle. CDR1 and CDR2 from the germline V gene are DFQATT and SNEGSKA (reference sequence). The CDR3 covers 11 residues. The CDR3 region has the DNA TGCAGTGCTGGACGGGGCACTGAAGCTTTCTTT. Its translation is CSAGRGTEAFF.

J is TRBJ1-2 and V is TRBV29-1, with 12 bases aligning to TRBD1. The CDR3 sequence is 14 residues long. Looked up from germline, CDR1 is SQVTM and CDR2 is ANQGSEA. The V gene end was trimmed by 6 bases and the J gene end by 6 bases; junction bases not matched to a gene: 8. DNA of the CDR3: TGCAGCGTCCTATCCCGGGACAGGGGGCATGGCTACACCTTC. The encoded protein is CSVLSRDRGHGYTF.

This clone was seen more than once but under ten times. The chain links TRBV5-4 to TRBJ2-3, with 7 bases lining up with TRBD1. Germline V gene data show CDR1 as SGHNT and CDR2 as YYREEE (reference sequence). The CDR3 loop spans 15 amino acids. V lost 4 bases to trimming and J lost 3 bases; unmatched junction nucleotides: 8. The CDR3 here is CASSPGTERTDTQYF. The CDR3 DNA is TGTGCCAGCAGCCCCGGGACAGAGAGAACAGATACGCAGTATTTT.

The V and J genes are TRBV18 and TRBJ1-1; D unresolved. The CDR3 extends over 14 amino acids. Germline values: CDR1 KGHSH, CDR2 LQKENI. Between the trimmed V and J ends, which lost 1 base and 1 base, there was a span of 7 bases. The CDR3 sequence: CASSPLTPNTEAFF. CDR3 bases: TGTGCCAGCTCACCACTCACTCCGAACACTGAAGCTTTCTTT.

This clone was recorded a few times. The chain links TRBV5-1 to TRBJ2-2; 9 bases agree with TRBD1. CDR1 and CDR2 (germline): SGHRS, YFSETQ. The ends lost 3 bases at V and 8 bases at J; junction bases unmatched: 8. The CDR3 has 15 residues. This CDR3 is CASSSRTGDVGELFF. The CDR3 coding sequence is TGCGCCAGCAGCTCCCGGACAGGGGATGTAGGGGAGCTGTTTTTT.

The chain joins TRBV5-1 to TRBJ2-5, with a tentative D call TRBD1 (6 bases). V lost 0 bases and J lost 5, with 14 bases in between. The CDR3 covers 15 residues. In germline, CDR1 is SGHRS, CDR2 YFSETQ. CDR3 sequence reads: CASSLETGPGETQYF. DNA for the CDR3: TGCGCCAGCAGCTTGGAGACAGGTCCCGGTGAGACCCAGTACTTC. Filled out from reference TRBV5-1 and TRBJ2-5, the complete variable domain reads KAGVTQTPRYLIKTRGQQVTLSCSPISGHRSVSWYQQTPGQGLQFLFEYFSETQRNKGNFPGRFSGRQFSNSRSEMNVSTLELGDSALYLCASSLETGPGETQYFGPGTRLLVL.

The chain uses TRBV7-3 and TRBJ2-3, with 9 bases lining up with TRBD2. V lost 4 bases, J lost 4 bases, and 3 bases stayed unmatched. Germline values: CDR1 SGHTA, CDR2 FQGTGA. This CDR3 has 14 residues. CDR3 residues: CASSSSGTPDTQYF. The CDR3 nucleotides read TGTGCCAGCAGCTCTAGCGGGACCCCAGATACGCAGTATTTT.

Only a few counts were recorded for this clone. CDR3 bases: TGCGCCAGCAGCTGGGACTGGGATCAGCCCCAGCATTTT. Its protein is CASSWDWDQPQHF. V is TRBV5-1 and J is TRBJ1-5, with TRBD1 as a possible D gene (5 bases). The CDR3 runs 13 residues. With 3 bases removed from V and 5 bases from J, the gap between germline ends came to 9 bases. The germline V gene has CDR1 SGHRS and CDR2 YFSETQ.

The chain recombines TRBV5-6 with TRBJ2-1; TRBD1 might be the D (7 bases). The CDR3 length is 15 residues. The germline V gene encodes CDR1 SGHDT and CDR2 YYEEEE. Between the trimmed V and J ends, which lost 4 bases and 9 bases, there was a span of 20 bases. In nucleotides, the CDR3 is TGTGCCAGCAGCCAAGGAAGGACAGGCGGGGTTGAGCAGTTCTTC. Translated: CASSQGRTGGVEQFF.

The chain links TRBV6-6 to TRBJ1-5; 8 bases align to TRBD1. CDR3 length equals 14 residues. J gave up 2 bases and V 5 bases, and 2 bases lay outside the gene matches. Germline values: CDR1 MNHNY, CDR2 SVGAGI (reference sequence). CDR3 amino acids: CASSRTGRNQPQHF. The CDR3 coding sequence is TGTGCCAGCAGTCGGACAGGGCGCAATCAGCCCCAGCATTTT.

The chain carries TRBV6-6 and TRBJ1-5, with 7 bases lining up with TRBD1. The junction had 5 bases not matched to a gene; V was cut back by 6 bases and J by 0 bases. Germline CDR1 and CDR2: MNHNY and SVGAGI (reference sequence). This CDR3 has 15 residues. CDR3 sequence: CASSLTGISNQPQHF. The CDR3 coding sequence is TGTGCCAGCAGCCTGACAGGGATTAGCAATCAGCCCCAGCATTTT.